This TCR beta chain was documented in a study of tumor and adjacent non-tumor tissue in lung cancer (dated by TCRdb to 2017 to 2018). With respect to the entire study: The cohort included around twelve adenocarcinoma, 2 squamous cell carcinoma and 1 small cell lung cancer patients. Among the 15 or so patients, ages ranged from about 31 to 76 years, roughly ten were men and 5 were women, and disease was TNM stage I to III. A total of roughly 130,000,000 productive TCRbeta reads were generated by sequencing, corresponding to an average of roughly 4.1 million reads per sample. The study compared bulk TCRbeta repertoires between lung tumor tissue and matched distant non-tumor lung tissue from over twelve lung cancer patients. For each patient, one tumor sample and one normal lung sample were taken, giving thirty paired specimens that underwent TCRbeta CDR3 sequencing. What the research found in general, with its limitations: The sequencing platform is not named in the methods, and unique molecular identifiers are not mentioned. Significantly higher TCR diversity (inverse Simpson) was observed in tumor tissue than in normal lung tissue (roughly 390 vs 170, P = 0.0075, Mann-Whitney U test). A significantly larger cumulative share of the repertoire was made up by the top 100 clones in normal lung than in tumor tissue. Significantly higher TCR diversity was found in younger patients, and higher tumor TCR diversity was associated with shorter overall and disease-free survival. Peripheral blood was not sequenced, so blood TCRbeta repertoires were not examined in the lung cancer patients of the study. The cohort had only roughly 16 patients, and the authors noted that larger samples and more detailed clinical data are needed.

This clonotype was seen a few times. The antigen it recognizes is unknown. It has no much larger one-base neighbor in the sample; base qualities were not kept. Bulk unsorted tissue served as the source for RNA extraction, and RNA quality was assessed using a NanoDrop ND-1000 and an Agilent 2100. Newly diagnosed lung cancer patients without prior chemotherapy who had been admitted for thoracic surgery in China between August and November 2014 were enrolled as donors. Patients with previous radiotherapy or chemotherapy, or with another concurrent cancer, were excluded from the study. Pieces of surgical tissue measuring about 1-2 cm3 were kept in RNAlater solution and stored at -80 degrees C until use. Receptors were amplified or captured by multiplex PCR. The instrument was an Illumina HiSeq 2500. TCRbeta libraries were constructed through three rounds of nested PCR with primers (Table S4) according to protocols adapted from ARM-PCR. Before sequencing, PCR products in the 200-500 bp range were cut out of the gel and cleaned up using the QIAquick gel extraction kit. In the original analysis: Trimmomatic was used to clean the reads, FLASH merged the cleaned reads into complete CDR3 sequences, and MiTCR assigned the sequences to V(D)J germline segments. VDJtools was used to compute clonal diversity as the inverse Simpson's index. In-frame sequences lacking a premature stop codon were counted as productive reads. TCRdb applied fastp at Q25 and MiXCR to the public reads, then kept only in-frame beta chains. Each entry merges the rows of one CDR3 protein and shows their most common DNA and genes. TCRdb, not the authors, supplied the V and J calls. The sample profile shows around 200,000 distinct CDR3 sequences; 71% of them were found once. 25% of the sample is taken by the ten largest.

The V and J ends are trimmed by 6 bases and 9 bases, leaving 15 bases between them. CDR3 length: 13 amino acids, cysteine to phenylalanine. Only CDR3 DNA is held: 39 bases, read in frame from base 1. CDR1 and CDR2 are read off the germline V gene as MDHEN and SYDVKM. Sequenced input: lung tumor tissue. The chain couples TRBV28 to TRBJ1-5; TRBD1 is a possible D gene, resting on 5 matching bases. The TCR was taken from a man between 60 and 75 years old with non-small cell lung cancer. CDR3 region: CASSVLGRGPQHF. The sequenced DNA: TGTGCCAGCAGCGTCCTGGGGCGTGGGCCCCAGCATTTT.